This T cell receptor (beta chain) was found in a study of cytomegalovirus exposure and HLA in healthy donors. Findings and limits, study-wide: Reports showed the classifier diagnosing cytomegalovirus status with high specificity and sensitivity.

V was pared by 6 bases and J by 5 bases, with 8 bases of the junction left unmatched. This CDR3 spans 14 amino acids. CDR1 and CDR2 (germline): MNHEY, SVGAGI. The PCR contained 60 Vbeta and 13 Jbeta primers. Clones were read by immunoSEQ multiplex PCR, and TCRdb kept only the in-frame ones, dropping some. Here the sample spans over 150,000 clones, 80% to 85% being singletons. As concerns this clone: Antigen: not known.

The V call is TRBV6-5, the J call TRBJ1-1; 8 bases align to TRBD1. Sequenced material: PBMCs. The clonotype comes from a human donor in good health. The DNA for the CDR3 is TGTGCCAGCAGCCCCTACAGGGGGTCGACTGAAGCTTTCTTT. Its protein is CASSPYRGSTEAFF.